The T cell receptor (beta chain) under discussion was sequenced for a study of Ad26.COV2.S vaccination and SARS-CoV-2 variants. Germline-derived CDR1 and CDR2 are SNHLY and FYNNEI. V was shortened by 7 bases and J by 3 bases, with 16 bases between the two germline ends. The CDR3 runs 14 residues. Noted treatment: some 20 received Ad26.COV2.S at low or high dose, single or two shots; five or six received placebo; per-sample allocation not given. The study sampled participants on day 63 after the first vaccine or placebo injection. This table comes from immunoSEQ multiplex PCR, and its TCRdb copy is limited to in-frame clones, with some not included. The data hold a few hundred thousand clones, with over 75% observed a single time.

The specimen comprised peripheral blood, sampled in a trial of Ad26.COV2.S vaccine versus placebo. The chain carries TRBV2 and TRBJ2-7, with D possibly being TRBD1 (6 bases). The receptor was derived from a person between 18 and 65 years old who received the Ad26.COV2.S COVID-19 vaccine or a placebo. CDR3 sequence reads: CASTTLDRVYEQYF. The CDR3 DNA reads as TGTGCCAGCACCACCCTGGACAGAGTCTACGAGCAGTACTTC.